Below, 12 T cell receptor beta chains from the same sample are listed, as sequenced in a study of blood T cell repertoires in COVID-19. Here immunoSEQ multiplex PCR was the method, and the copy in TCRdb shows in-frame clones only, minus some. The sample yields about 78,000 clones, around 80% seen once. Sequenced material: peripheral blood. The receptors here all came from a man in his fifties or sixties with active or convalescent COVID-19.

V is TRBV5-1 and J is TRBJ2-7; the match to TRBD2 covers 12 bases. Germline V lookup: CDR1 SGHRS, CDR2 YFSETQ. The V gene end was trimmed by 0 bases and the J gene end by 7 bases; junction bases not matched to a gene: 11. The CDR3 extends over 17 amino acids. DNA for the CDR3: TGCGCCAGCAGCTTGGGGACTAGCGGGACGACTCGGGAGGAGCAGTACTTC. Amino acids: CASSLGTSGTTREEQYF.

The chain combines TRBV12-1 with TRBJ2-1; TRBD2 was called by the table and not checked on the DNA. TRBV12-1 is recorded as a pseudogene. The CDR3 runs to 16 residues. CDR3 DNA: TGTGCCAGCAGCTTTGACAGCCGGGGATGCCAATATGAGCAGTTCTTC. This encodes CASSFDSRGCQYEQFF.

The table lists this clone with a few counts. The V call is TRBV7-9, the J call TRBJ1-6, with TRBD1 as a possible D gene (6 bases). CDR3 length: 16 amino acids. Trimming took 5 bases from V and 0 from J, leaving 11 bases between them. In germline, CDR1 is SEHNR, CDR2 FQNEAQ (reference sequence). The CDR3 sequence: CASSIGQSSYNSPLHF. The DNA of the CDR3 is TGTGCCAGCAGCATAGGACAGAGCTCCTATAATTCACCCCTCCACTTT.

J is TRBJ2-7 and V is TRBV2; TRBD1 agrees at 7 bases. With V trimmed by 9 bases and J by 5 bases, 13 bases remained unmatched. The CDR3 totals 14 residues. Germline V gives CDR1 SNHLY, CDR2 FYNNEI. CDR3 in DNA: TGTGCCAGTTCCTCCGGGACAGTTTGGAACGAGCAGTACTTC. It encodes CASSSGTVWNEQYF.

The sample holds a few counts of this clone. V usage is TRBV18 and J usage is TRBJ1-6; D might be TRBD1 (6 bases). Germline-derived CDR1 and CDR2 are KGHSH and LQKENI. CDR3 length: 14 amino acids. The ends were cut back, 6 bases at V and 7 bases at J, with 13 bases in the middle. The CDR3 nucleotides are TGTGCCAGCTCTCGACGACAGGAAAATTCACCCCTCCACTTT. Translated: CASSRRQENSPLHF.

J is TRBJ2-7 and V is TRBV5-1; TRBD1 might be the D (5 bases). The CDR3 covers 14 residues. Trimming cost V 6 bases and J 2 bases, with 15 bases left between them. Germline V gene data show CDR1 as SGHRS and CDR2 as YFSETQ. The chain's CDR3 is CASNAGQATYEQYF. Here the CDR3 DNA reads TGCGCCAGCAACGCCGGACAAGCTACCTACGAGCAGTACTTC.

The rearrangement uses TRBV7-8 and TRBJ1-2; TRBD1 aligns across 8 bases. The CDR3 totals 13 residues. With 5 bases clipped from V and 4 bases from J, the junction kept 3 bases outside the gene matches. Germline V gene lookup returns CDR1 SGHVS and CDR2 FQNEAQ. The CDR3 nucleotides are TGTGCCAGCAGCCCAGGGGGCGTCTATGGCTACACCTTC. Its protein product is CASSPGGVYGYTF.

This CDR3 is CASSPQEESTYEQYF. CDR3 bases: TGTGCCAGCAGCCCACAAGAGGAAAGTACATACGAGCAGTACTTC. The chain uses TRBV9 and TRBJ2-7; D is unresolved. The germline gives CDR1 SGDLS, CDR2 YYNGEE. This CDR3 is 15 amino acids long. V lost 4 bases and J 4 bases, leaving 18 bases between the germline ends.

V is TRBV5-4 and J is TRBJ2-3; the match to TRBD2 covers 15 bases. The V segment lost 2 bases and the J segment 2 bases; nucleotides outside the gene matches: 3. Germline V gives CDR1 SGHNT, CDR2 YYREEE (reference sequence). CDR3 length: 17 amino acids. In nucleotides, the CDR3 is TGTGCCAGCAGCTTAGGACTAGCGGGGGGGACCACAGATACGCAGTATTTT. Its protein is CASSLGLAGGTTDTQYF.

The CDR3 region is CASSIEGQGTYEQYF. CDR3 bases: TGTGCCAGTAGTATAGAGGGACAGGGAACCTACGAGCAGTACTTC. V usage is TRBV19 and J usage is TRBJ2-7; 9 positions match TRBD1. Germline V gene lookup returns CDR1 LNHDA and CDR2 SQIVND (reference sequence). Losses at the gene ends were 0 bases for V and 2 bases for J; bases not matched to a gene: 2. CDR3 length: 15 amino acids.

This chain joins TRBV19 and TRBJ1-5, with TRBD1 matching over 7 bases. The CDR3 sequence is 17 residues long. Germline values: CDR1 LNHDA, CDR2 SQIVND (reference sequence). V lost 2 bases, J lost 2 bases, and 9 bases stayed unmatched. The CDR3 nucleotides are TGTGCCAGTAGTATATTCGGACAGGCCGCGGGCAATCAGCCCCAGCATTTT. Its protein is CASSIFGQAAGNQPQHF.

The genes are TRBV4-3 and TRBJ1-1; 8 bases fit TRBD1. The J segment lost 4 bases and the V segment lost 8 bases, leaving 12 bases of the junction unmatched. The CDR3 spans 15 residues. CDR1 and CDR2 (germline): LGHNA, YSLEER. The CDR3 reads CASRTGQGLVTEAFF. Written as DNA, the CDR3 is TGCGCCAGCCGGACCGGACAGGGTTTGGTCACTGAAGCTTTCTTT.